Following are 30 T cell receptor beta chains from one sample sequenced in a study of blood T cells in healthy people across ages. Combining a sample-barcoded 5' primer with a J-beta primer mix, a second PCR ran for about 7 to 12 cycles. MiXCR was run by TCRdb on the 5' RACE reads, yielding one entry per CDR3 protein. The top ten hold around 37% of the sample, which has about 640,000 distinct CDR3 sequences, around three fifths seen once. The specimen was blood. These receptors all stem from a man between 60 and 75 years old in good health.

The CDR3 region is CASSPRSGGLPNEKLFF. DNA of the CDR3: TGTGCCAGCAGCCCCCGGTCGGGGGGGCTTCCTAATGAAAAACTGTTTTTT. V gene TRBV12-3 or TRBV12-4 combines with J gene TRBJ1-4; maybe TRBD1 (6 bases). The CDR3 spans 17 residues. The V end was cut by 6 bases, the J end by 3 bases, with 20 bases between.

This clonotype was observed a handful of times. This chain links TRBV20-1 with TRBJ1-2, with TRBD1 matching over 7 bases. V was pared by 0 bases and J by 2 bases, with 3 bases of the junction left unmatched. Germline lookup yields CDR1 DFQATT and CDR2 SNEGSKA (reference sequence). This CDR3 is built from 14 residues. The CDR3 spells CSARDRGLNYGYTF. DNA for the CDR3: TGCAGTGCTAGAGATAGGGGGCTAAACTATGGCTACACCTTC.

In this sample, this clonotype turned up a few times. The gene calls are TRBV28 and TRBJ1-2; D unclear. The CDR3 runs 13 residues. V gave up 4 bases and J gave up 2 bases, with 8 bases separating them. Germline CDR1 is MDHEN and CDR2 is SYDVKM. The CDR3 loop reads CASSCEQNYGYTF. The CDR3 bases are TGTGCCAGCAGTTGCGAACAGAACTATGGCTACACCTTC.

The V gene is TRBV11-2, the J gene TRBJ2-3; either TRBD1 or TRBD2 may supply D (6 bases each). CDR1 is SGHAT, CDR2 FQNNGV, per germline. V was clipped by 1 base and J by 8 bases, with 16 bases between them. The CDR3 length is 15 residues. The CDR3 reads CASSLAGATGGTQYF. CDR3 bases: TGTGCCAGCAGCTTAGCGGGGGCGACCGGGGGTACGCAGTATTTT.

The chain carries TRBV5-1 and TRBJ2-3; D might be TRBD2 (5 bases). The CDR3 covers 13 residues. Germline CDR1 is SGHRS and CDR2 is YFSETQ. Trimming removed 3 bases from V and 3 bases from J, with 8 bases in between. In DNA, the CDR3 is TGCGCCAGCAGCTCCTGGACTACAGATACGCAGTATTTT. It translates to CASSSWTTDTQYF.

The CDR3 reads CASSGSSGANNEQFF. The CDR3 nucleotides read TGCGCCAGCAGTGGGTCTAGCGGGGCCAACAATGAGCAGTTCTTC. This rearrangement joins TRBV10-1 to TRBJ2-1; the match to TRBD2 covers 9 bases. The CDR3 runs 15 residues. Germline CDR1 is WNHNN and CDR2 is SYGVQD (reference sequence). J gave up 5 bases and V 4 bases, and 6 bases lay outside the gene matches.

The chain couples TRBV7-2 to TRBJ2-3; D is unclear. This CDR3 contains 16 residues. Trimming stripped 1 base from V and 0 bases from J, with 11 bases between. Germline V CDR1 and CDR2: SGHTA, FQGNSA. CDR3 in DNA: TGTGCCAGCAGCTTAGACGGTGGCGCTAGCACAGATACGCAGTATTTT. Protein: CASSLDGGASTDTQYF.

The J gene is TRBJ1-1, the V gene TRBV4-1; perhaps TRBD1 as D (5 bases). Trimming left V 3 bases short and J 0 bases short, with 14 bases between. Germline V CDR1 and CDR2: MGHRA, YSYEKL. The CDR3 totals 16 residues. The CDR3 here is CASSHRDGGLNTEAFF. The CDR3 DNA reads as TGCGCCAGCAGCCATAGGGACGGGGGATTGAACACTGAAGCTTTCTTT.

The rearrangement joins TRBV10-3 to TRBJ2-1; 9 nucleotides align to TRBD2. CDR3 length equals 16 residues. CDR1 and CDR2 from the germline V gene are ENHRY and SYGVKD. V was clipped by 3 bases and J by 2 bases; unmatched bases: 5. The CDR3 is CAISDSSSGAYNEQFF. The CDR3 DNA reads TGTGCCATCAGTGATTCGTCTAGCGGGGCCTACAATGAGCAGTTCTTC.

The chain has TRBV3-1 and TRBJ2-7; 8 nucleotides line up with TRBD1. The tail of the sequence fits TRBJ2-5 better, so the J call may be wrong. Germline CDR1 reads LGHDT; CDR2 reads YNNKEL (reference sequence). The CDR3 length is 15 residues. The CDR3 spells CASSQGTGGTETQYF. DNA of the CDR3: TGTGCCAGCAGCCAAGGCACAGGGGGGACAGAGACCCAGTACTTC.

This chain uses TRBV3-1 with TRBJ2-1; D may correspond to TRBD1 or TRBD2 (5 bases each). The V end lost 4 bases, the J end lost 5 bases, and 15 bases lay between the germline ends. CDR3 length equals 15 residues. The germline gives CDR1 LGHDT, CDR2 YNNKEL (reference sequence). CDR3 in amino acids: CASSRKGRTDNEQFF. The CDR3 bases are TGTGCCAGCAGCCGGAAGGGACGCACAGACAATGAGCAGTTCTTC.

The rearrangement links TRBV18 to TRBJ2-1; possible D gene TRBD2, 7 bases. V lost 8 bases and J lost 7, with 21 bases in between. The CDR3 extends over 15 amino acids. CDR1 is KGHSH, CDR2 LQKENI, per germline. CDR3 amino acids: CASPPVGGLYNEQFF. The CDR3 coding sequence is TGTGCCAGCCCTCCGGTCGGGGGGCTCTATAATGAGCAGTTCTTC.

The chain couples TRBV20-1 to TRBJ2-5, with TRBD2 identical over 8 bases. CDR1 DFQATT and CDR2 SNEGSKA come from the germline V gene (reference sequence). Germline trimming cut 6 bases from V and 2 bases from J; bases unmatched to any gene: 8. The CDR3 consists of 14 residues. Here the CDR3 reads CSARWASGQETQYF. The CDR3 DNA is TGCAGTGCCCGTTGGGCTAGCGGGCAAGAGACCCAGTACTTC.

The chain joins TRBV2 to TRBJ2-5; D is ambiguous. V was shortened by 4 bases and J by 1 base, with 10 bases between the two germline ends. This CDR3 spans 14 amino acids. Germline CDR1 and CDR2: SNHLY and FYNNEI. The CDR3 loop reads CASSAGIPQETQYF. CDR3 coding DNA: TGTGCCAGCAGTGCTGGCATCCCCCAAGAGACCCAGTACTTC.

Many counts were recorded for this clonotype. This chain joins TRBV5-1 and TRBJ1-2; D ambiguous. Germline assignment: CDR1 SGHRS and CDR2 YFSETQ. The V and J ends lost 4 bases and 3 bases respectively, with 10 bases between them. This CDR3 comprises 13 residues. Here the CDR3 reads CASSPDGDYGYTF. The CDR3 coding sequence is TGCGCCAGCAGCCCGGACGGAGACTATGGCTACACCTTC. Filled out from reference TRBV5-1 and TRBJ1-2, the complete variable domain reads KAGVTQTPRYLIKTRGQQVTLSCSPISGHRSVSWYQQTPGQGLQFLFEYFSETQRNKGNFPGRFSGRQFSNSRSEMNVSTLELGDSALYLCASSPDGDYGYTFGSGTRLTVV.

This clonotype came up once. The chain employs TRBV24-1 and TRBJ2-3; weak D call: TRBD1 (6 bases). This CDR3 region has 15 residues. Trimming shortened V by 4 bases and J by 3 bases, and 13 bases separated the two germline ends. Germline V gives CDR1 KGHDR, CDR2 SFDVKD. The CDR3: CATSESGTLTDTQYF. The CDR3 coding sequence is TGTGCCACCAGTGAATCCGGGACATTAACAGATACGCAGTATTTT.

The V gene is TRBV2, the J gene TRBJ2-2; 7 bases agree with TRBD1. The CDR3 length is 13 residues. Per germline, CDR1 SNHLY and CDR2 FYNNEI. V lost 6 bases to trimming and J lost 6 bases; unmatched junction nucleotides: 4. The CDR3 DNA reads TGTGCCAGCAGGATGACAGGGCCCGGGGAGCTGTTTTTT. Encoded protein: CASRMTGPGELFF.

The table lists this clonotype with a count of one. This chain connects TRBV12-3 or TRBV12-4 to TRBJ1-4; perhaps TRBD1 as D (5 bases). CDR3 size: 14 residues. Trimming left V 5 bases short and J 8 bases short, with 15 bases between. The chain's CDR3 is CASSLQGGQEKLFF. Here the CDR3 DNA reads TGTGCCAGCAGTCTCCAGGGCGGTCAAGAAAAACTGTTTTTT.

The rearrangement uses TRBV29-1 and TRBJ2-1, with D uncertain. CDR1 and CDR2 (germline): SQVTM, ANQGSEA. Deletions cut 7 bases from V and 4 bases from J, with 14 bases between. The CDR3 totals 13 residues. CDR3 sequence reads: CSALPDRYNEQFF. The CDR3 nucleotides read TGCAGCGCTCTCCCCGACCGGTACAATGAGCAGTTCTTC.

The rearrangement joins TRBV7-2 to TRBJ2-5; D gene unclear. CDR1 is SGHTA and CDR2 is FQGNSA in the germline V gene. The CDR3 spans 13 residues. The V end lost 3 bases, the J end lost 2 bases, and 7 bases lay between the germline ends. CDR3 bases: TGTGCCAGCAGCTTTGCCCGGCAAGAGACCCAGTACTTC. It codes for CASSFARQETQYF.

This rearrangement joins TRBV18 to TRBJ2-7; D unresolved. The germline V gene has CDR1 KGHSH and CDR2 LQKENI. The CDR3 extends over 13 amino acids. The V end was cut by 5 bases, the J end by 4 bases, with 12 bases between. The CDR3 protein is CASSRSLGYEQYF. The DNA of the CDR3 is TGTGCCAGCTCAAGGTCCCTCGGGTACGAGCAGTACTTC.

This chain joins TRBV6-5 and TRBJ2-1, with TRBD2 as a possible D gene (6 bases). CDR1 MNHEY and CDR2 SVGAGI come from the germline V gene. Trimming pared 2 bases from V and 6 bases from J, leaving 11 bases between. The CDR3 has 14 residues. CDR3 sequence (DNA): TGTGCCAGCAGTTACGGGGACTTGATCAATGAGCAGTTCTTC. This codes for CASSYGDLINEQFF.

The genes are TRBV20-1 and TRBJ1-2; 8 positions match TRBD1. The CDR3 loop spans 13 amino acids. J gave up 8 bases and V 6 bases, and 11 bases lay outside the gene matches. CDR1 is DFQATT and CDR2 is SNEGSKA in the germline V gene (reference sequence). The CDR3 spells CSAPGQGVKGYTF. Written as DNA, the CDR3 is TGCAGTGCACCCGGACAGGGAGTGAAGGGCTACACCTTC.

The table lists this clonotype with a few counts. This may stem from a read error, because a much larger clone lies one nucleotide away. The CDR3 loop is CASSWSLQSYNEQFF. CDR3 in DNA: TGCGCCAGCAGCTGGAGTCTGCAGTCCTACAATGAGCAGTTCTTC. The rearrangement links TRBV5-1 to TRBJ2-1; D ambiguous. Deletions cut 3 bases from V and 1 base from J, with 11 bases between. This CDR3 region has 15 residues. CDR1 and CDR2 (germline): SGHRS, YFSETQ. The full variable domain, rest sourced from reference TRBV5-1 and TRBJ2-1, is KAGVTQTPRYLIKTRGQQVTLSCSPISGHRSVSWYQQTPGQGLQFLFEYFSETQRNKGNFPGRFSGRQFSNSRSEMNVSTLELGDSALYLCASSWSLQSYNEQFFGPGTRLTVL.

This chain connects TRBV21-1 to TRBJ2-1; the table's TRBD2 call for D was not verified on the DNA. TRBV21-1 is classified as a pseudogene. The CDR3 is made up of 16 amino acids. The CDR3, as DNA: TGTGCCAGCAGCACCCGTAGCGGGGGGGCCGAAGATGAGCAGTTCTTC. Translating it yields CASSTRSGGAEDEQFF.

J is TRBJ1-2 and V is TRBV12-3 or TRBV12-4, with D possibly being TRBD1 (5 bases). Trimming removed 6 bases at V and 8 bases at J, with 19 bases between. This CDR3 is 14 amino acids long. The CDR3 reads CASSRDSHGLGYTF. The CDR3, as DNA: TGTGCCAGCAGCCGTGACAGTCACGGCCTGGGCTACACCTTC.

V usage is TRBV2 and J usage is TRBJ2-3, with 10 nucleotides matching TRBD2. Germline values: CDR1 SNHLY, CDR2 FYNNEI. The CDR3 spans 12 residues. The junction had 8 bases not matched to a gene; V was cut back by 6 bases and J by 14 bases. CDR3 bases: TGTGCCAGCAGCATACTAGCGGGGCCTCCGTATTTT. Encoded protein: CASSILAGPPYF.

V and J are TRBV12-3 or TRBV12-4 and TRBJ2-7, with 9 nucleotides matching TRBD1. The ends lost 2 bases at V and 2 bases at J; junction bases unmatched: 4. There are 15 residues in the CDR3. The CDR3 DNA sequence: TGTGCCAGCAGTTTAAGGGGACAGGGTCCCTACGAGCAGTACTTC. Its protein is CASSLRGQGPYEQYF.

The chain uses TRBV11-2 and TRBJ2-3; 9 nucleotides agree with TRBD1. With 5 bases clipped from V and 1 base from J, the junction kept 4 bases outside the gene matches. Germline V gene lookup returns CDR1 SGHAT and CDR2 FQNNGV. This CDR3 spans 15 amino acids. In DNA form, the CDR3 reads TGTGCCAGCAGCAGAGGACAGGGGCGCACAGATACGCAGTATTTT. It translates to CASSRGQGRTDTQYF.

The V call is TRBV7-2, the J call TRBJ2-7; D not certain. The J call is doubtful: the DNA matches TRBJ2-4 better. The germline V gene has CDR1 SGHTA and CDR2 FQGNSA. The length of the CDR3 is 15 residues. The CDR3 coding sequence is TGTGCCAGCACCTCCAACCCCAATGGGAAAAACATTCAGTACTTC. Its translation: CASTSNPNGKNIQYF.